This T cell receptor (beta chain) was captured in a study of CD8+CD57+ T cells in acquired aplastic anemia. On this clonotype: Its cognate antigen is unknown. The junction departs from the called germline gene at one end, perhaps through a read error.

The study profiled TCR beta VDJ and CDR3 using genomic DNA as template. MiXCR was run by TCRdb on the reads, yielding one entry per CDR3 protein. The data contain 270,000 or so distinct CDR3 sequences, roughly 82% of them singletons. Study-level results: There were approximately 27 CD8+ CDR3 sequences that occurred in both patients and controls.

It was patients with CD8+CD57+ cell expansion by flow cytometry who were chosen for sequencing. This CDR3 comprises 15 residues. Germline V CDR1 and CDR2: LNHDA, SQIVND (reference sequence). Sequencing used sorted CD4+, CD8+, or CD8+CD57+ T cells (not recorded which) from PBMCs. This chain connects TRBV19 to TRBJ2-3; 9 nucleotides align to TRBD2. The tail of the sequence fits TRBJ2-1 better, so the J call may be wrong. This receptor was taken from a human donor with aplastic anemia. CDR3 in amino acids: CASSIASGTSNAQFF. The CDR3 coding sequence is TGTGCCAGTAGTATAGCTAGCGGGACCTCCAATGCGCAGTTCTTC.